The rows below give T cell receptor beta chains drawn from one sample of a study of T cell changes during pregnancy in multiple sclerosis. The table came from immunoSEQ multiplex PCR; TCRdb's copy has only in-frame clones and leaves some out. Among some 56,000 clones listed, about 90% were seen once. The starting material was CD4+ T cells from peripheral blood mononuclear cells, obtained after pregnancy. The source of these receptors is a female donor with multiple sclerosis, enrolled in a pregnancy study. Each CDR3 is given with its conserved first and last residue. D genes are given only for firm matches. Where a row states a size, it is once, few, many or the class of an expanded clone; other rows omit it.

d_call	clone_size	v_call	j_call	cdr3_nt	cdr3_aa
.	.	TRBV11-3	TRBJ2-5	TGTGCCAGCAGCTCCCTAGGGAGTCAAGAGACCCAGTACTTC	CASSSLGSQETQYF
.	once	TRBV5-1	TRBJ1-2	TGCGCCAGCAGCCTCCAGGGGAGGGAATTCGGCTACACCTTC	CASSLQGREFGYTF
.	.	TRBV11-1	TRBJ2-1	TGTGCCAGCAGCCGCAGTCCTGGCAGGCCCTTCAGCTCCTACAATGAGCAGTTCTTC	CASSRSPGRPFSSYNEQFF
TRBD1	.	TRBV19	TRBJ1-6	TGTGCCAGTACGGACAGGGCTTATAATTCACCCCTCCACTTT	CASTDRAYNSPLHF
TRBD2	.	TRBV5-4	TRBJ2-3	TGTGCCAGCAGGCCGGAGCGGGGGGCAGGAACAGATACGCAGTATTTT	CASRPERGAGTDTQYF
TRBD1	.	TRBV4-2	TRBJ1-1	TGTGCCAGCAGCCAAAGACCGGGACAGGGTTCATCAGCTTTCTTT	CASSQRPGQGSSAFF
.	.	TRBV25-1	TRBJ1-2	TGTGCCAGCAGTGGTTTGGAGGGTAGTTGGGTCTATGGCTACACCTTC	CASSGLEGSWVYGYTF
.	.	TRBV10-2	TRBJ2-7	TGCGCCAGCAGTGAGGGGACAAACTCCTACGAGCAGTACTTC	CASSEGTNSYEQYF
TRBD1	.	TRBV7-2	TRBJ1-1	TGTGCCAGCAGCACGACAGGGGGACCGGCTGAAGCTTTCTTT	CASSTTGGPAEAFF
TRBD1	.	TRBV5-8	TRBJ1-6	TGTGCCAGCAGCTGGGGGACAGATTCACCCCTCCACTTT	CASSWGTDSPLHF
.	.	TRBV11-2	TRBJ2-7	TGTGCCAGCAGCTTAGACCAGGGATCCTACGAGCAGTACTTC	CASSLDQGSYEQYF
.	once	TRBV5-4	TRBJ2-4	TGTGCCAGCAGCTTAAGGACAGAGAAAAACATTCAGTACTTC	CASSLRTEKNIQYF
TRBD1	.	TRBV9	TRBJ1-2	TGTGCCAGCAGCGATTACAGGGGTCTCTATGGCTACACCTTC	CASSDYRGLYGYTF
.	.	TRBV30	TRBJ1-5	TGTGCCTGGGGTCCCCGAGATCAGCCCCAGCATTTT	CAWGPRDQPQHF
.	.	TRBV5-1	TRBJ1-2	TGCGCCAGCAGCTTGTATGGGGAGGGCTACACCTTC	CASSLYGEGYTF
.	.	TRBV2	TRBJ1-6	TGTGCCAGCAAGACCCAGGCGGGCTCTAATTCACCCCTCCACTTT	CASKTQAGSNSPLHF
TRBD2	.	TRBV10-3	TRBJ2-3	TGTGCCATCTCGGGGGGGGACACAGATACGCAGTATTTT	CAISGGDTDTQYF
.	.	TRBV19	TRBJ2-2	TGTGCCAGTAGTAGAATTTCTTCCCTATACACCGGGGAGCTGTTTTTT	CASSRISSLYTGELFF
.	.	TRBV7-2	TRBJ1-2	TGTGCCAGCAGCTTCCCCCTCAACTATGGCTACACCTTC	CASSFPLNYGYTF
.	.	TRBV30	TRBJ2-1	TGTGCCTGGAGCGCAACCCTAAGCTCCTACAATGAGCAGTTCTTC	CAWSATLSSYNEQFF
TRBD1	.	TRBV6-4	TRBJ1-2	TGTGCCAGCAGTGAGGACAGGGGAAGGGGCTACACCTTC	CASSEDRGRGYTF
.	.	TRBV18	TRBJ2-5	TGTGCCAGCTCACCACCCCGAGAGACCCAGTACTTC	CASSPPRETQYF
.	.	TRBV11-3	TRBJ2-5	TGTGCCAGCAGCTTAGGGACAGCCCAAGAGACCCAGTACTTC	CASSLGTAQETQYF
.	.	TRBV6-5	TRBJ1-1	TGTGCCAGCAGTTACTCGTGGGGGGGACGAACTGAAGCTTTCTTT	CASSYSWGGRTEAFF
TRBD1	few	TRBV5-1	TRBJ1-2	TGCGCCAGCAGCTTGGGGTCAGGGGGCTCTGGCTACACCTTC	CASSLGSGGSGYTF
.	.	TRBV7-8	TRBJ2-3	TGTGCCAGCAGCTCCTGGCAGGTGGAGGGCACAGATACGCAGTATTTT	CASSSWQVEGTDTQYF
.	.	TRBV19	TRBJ2-2	TGTGCCAGTATCCCCAGAACCGGGGAGCTGTTTTTT	CASIPRTGELFF
.	.	TRBV21-1	TRBJ2-7	.	CASSKGVGQGSSYEQYF
TRBD1	.	TRBV9	TRBJ1-2	TGTGCCAGCAGCGTAATACCGACAGGGAACTATGGCTACACCTTC	CASSVIPTGNYGYTF
TRBD2	few	TRBV7-2	TRBJ2-2	TGTGCCAGCAGCTTAGACGCGGGGGGCGTGGGCGGGGAGCTGTTTTTT	CASSLDAGGVGGELFF
TRBD1	.	TRBV7-9	TRBJ2-6	TGTGCCAGCAGCCCACGACCTTCCACAGGGGGTATCGGGGCCAACGTCCTGACTTTC	CASSPRPSTGGIGANVLTF
TRBD1	once	TRBV6-6	TRBJ1-5	TGTGCCAGCAAAACAGGGGGTTATAGCAATCAGCCCCAGCATTTT	CASKTGGYSNQPQHF
TRBD1	.	TRBV7-3	TRBJ1-6	TGTGCCAGCAGCTACGACAGGGATTTTTCACCCCTCCACTTT	CASSYDRDFSPLHF
.	.	TRBV6-5	TRBJ1-2	TGTGCCAGCAGTTACTCGATGGGCAGGGTCTATGGCTACACCTTC	CASSYSMGRVYGYTF
.	once	TRBV9	TRBJ1-5	TGTGCCAGCAGCGTAGACCCCGCCGGGCAGCCCCAGCATTTT	CASSVDPAGQPQHF
.	.	TRBV4-1	TRBJ1-2	TGCGCCAGCAGCCAAGTCACAGGGCGGGGGGATGGCTACACCTTC	CASSQVTGRGDGYTF
.	.	TRBV6-5	TRBJ1-4	TGTGCCAGCACCCTCGGAGGTCCTAATGAAAAACTGTTTTTT	CASTLGGPNEKLFF